This TCR beta chain was recovered during a study of CD8+CD57+ T cells in acquired aplastic anemia. As for the study in general: DNA per sorted CD4+ or CD8+ sample ranged 0.2 to 27.4 ug, averaging 3.2 ug.

CDR3 length: 15 residues. In germline, CDR1 is SGHDT, CDR2 YYEEEE. J gave up 5 bases and V 1 base, and 5 bases lay outside the gene matches. For CDR3 and TCR beta VDJ profiling, genomic DNA was the template used. TCRdb recomputed calls from the reads with MiXCR, one row per CDR3 protein. The sample lists about 95,000 distinct CDR3 sequences; around two thirds were seen once. This clonotype was observed many times. What it recognizes is unknown. Study-level findings and limits: Shared by patients and controls, 25 to 30 CD8+ CDR3s were abundant in patients.

In patients chosen for sequencing, flow cytometry had shown CD8+CD57+ cell expansion. This sequence joins TRBV5-6 and TRBJ2-1, with 8 bases identical to TRBD1. The sample comprised sorted CD4+, CD8+, or CD8+CD57+ T cells (not recorded which) from PBMCs. This TCR came from a human donor with aplastic anemia. CDR3: CASSLSQGGNNEQFF. The CDR3 DNA sequence: TGTGCCAGCAGCTTGTCACAGGGGGGAAACAATGAGCAGTTCTTC.